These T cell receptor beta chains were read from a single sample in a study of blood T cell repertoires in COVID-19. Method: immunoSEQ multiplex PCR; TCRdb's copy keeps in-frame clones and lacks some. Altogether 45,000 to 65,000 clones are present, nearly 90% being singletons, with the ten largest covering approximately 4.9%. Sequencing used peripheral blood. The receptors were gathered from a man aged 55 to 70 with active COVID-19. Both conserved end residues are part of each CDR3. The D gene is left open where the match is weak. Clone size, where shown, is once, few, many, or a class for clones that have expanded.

CDR3nt: TGTGCCAGCATAGCCATAGCGGGAGTGGGAAATGAGCAGTTCTTC
CDR3aa: CASIAIAGVGNEQFF
abundance: NA
len: 15
j_gene: TRBJ2-1
v_gene: TRBV27
d_gene: TRBD2

CDR3nt: TGTGCCAGCAGTTTCCGAACCCTAACTGGACATACCCTAATGAACACTGAAGCTTTCTTT
CDR3aa: CASSFRTLTGHTLMNTEAFF
abundance: NA
len: 20
j_gene: TRBJ1-1
v_gene: TRBV27
d_gene: NA

CDR3nt: TGTGCCAGCAGCTTATCGAACTATGGCTACACCTTC
CDR3aa: CASSLSNYGYTF
abundance: NA
len: 12
j_gene: TRBJ1-2
v_gene: TRBV7-9
d_gene: NA

CDR3nt: TGTGCCAGAAGCTCGCGGGGACTTCCCCCCAAGTACTTC
CDR3aa: CARSSRGLPPKYF
abundance: NA
len: 13
j_gene: TRBJ2-5
v_gene: TRBV5-3
d_gene: NA

CDR3nt: TGTGCCAGCAGTTTCCTCGGAAACACCATATATTTT
CDR3aa: CASSFLGNTIYF
abundance: few
len: 12
j_gene: TRBJ1-3
v_gene: TRBV28
d_gene: NA

CDR3nt: TGTGCCAGCAGGAGTGAGGACAGAAGAAATTCACCCCTCCACTTT
CDR3aa: CASRSEDRRNSPLHF
abundance: NA
len: 15
j_gene: TRBJ1-6
v_gene: TRBV28
d_gene: NA

CDR3nt: TGTGCCAGCAGCGTAGGAGGGACAGGGGGTTACGAGCAGTACTTC
CDR3aa: CASSVGGTGGYEQYF
abundance: NA
len: 15
j_gene: TRBJ2-7
v_gene: TRBV9
d_gene: TRBD1

CDR3nt: TGTGCCAGCAGTGGCGGACCGGGGAGGGGCGGACAGATACATCAGCCCCAGCATTTT
CDR3aa: CASSGGPGRGGQIHQPQHF
abundance: NA
len: 19
j_gene: TRBJ1-5
v_gene: TRBV2
d_gene: NA

CDR3nt: TGTGCCAGCAGCCCCCCTAGCGGGAGCTTCAATGAGCAGTTCTTC
CDR3aa: CASSPPSGSFNEQFF
abundance: NA
len: 15
j_gene: TRBJ2-1
v_gene: TRBV13
d_gene: TRBD2

CDR3nt: TGTGCCAGCAGCCGAGGGGATACGCAGTATTTT
CDR3aa: CASSRGDTQYF
abundance: once
len: 11
j_gene: TRBJ2-3
v_gene: TRBV11-1
d_gene: NA

CDR3nt: TGTGCCAGCAGTTTGGGACTAGCGGGAGGGATCGACTACGAGCAGTACTTC
CDR3aa: CASSLGLAGGIDYEQYF
abundance: once
len: 17
j_gene: TRBJ2-7
v_gene: TRBV28
d_gene: TRBD2

CDR3nt: TGTGCCAGCTCAAGGGGGACTAGCGGGGACAATGAGCAGTTCTTC
CDR3aa: CASSRGTSGDNEQFF
abundance: once
len: 15
j_gene: TRBJ2-1
v_gene: TRBV18
d_gene: TRBD2

CDR3nt: TGTGCCAGCAGTTGGACCGGGACAGGCGTCGGGACCCTCCACTTT
CDR3aa: CASSWTGTGVGTLHF
abundance: NA
len: 15
j_gene: TRBJ1-6
v_gene: TRBV6-5
d_gene: TRBD1